These 18 T cell receptor beta chains originate from one sample sequenced in a study of blood T cell repertoires in COVID-19. Sequenced by immunoSEQ multiplex PCR; TCRdb stores in-frame clones only, minus some. There are a few hundred thousand clones in the sample; 80% to 90% occur only once, and about 1% lies in the top ten. Specimen: PBMCs or T cells enriched from blood (not recorded which). The receptors originated from a man aged 18 to 35 who had recovered from COVID-19.

This clone was recorded once. CDR3 bases: TGTGCCAGCAGAGACAGCTCAACCTGGAAAGCTTTCTTT. It encodes CASRDSSTWKAFF. V usage is TRBV6-5 and J usage is TRBJ1-1; TRBD1 might be the D (5 bases). CDR3 size: 13 residues. CDR1 and CDR2 (germline): MNHEY, SVGAGI. Trimming shortened V by 6 bases and J by 9 bases, and 17 bases separated the two germline ends.

The chain combines TRBV21-1 with TRBJ1-3; the listed D gene, TRBD1, was not tested against the DNA. TRBV21-1 is a pseudogene locus. The CDR3 is 16 residues long. The CDR3 DNA is TGTGCCAGCAGCAGTACAGGTAAGAATTCTGGAAACACCATATATTTT. It yields the protein CASSSTGKNSGNTIYF.

The DNA of the CDR3 is TGTGCCAGCCAAGGGTCGGGAGGCATCTCCTACGAGCAGTACTTC. Translated: CASQGSGGISYEQYF. The rearrangement links TRBV6-5 to TRBJ2-7, with TRBD2 matching over 7 bases. CDR3 length: 15 residues. CDR1 MNHEY and CDR2 SVGAGI come from the germline V gene. The trim removed 8 bases at V and 0 bases at J, leaving 10 bases unmatched.

The rearrangement links TRBV19 to TRBJ2-7; 10 bases are shared with TRBD1. Germline V gene sequence: CDR1 LNHDA, CDR2 SQIVND (reference sequence). V shed 7 bases, J shed 6 bases, and the junction held 12 bases outside the gene matches. The CDR3 spans 15 residues. The CDR3 spells CASTPHGQGDGEQYF. The CDR3 region has the DNA TGTGCCAGTACCCCCCACGGACAGGGGGATGGCGAGCAGTACTTC.

The chain has TRBV6-5 and TRBJ1-1; 7 bases are shared with TRBD1. Germline trimming cut 6 bases from V and 4 bases from J; bases unmatched to any gene: 5. The CDR3 runs to 13 residues. The V gene's germline CDR1 is MNHEY and CDR2 SVGAGI. This CDR3 reads CASSFDRATEAFF. For the CDR3, the DNA is TGTGCCAGCAGCTTCGACAGGGCCACTGAAGCTTTCTTT.

The chain combines TRBV6-1 with TRBJ2-7; 7 bases line up with TRBD1. V lost 0 bases and J lost 2; bases outside the gene matches: 7. CDR1 is MNHNS and CDR2 is SASEGT in the germline V gene. The CDR3 is 16 amino acids. The CDR3 spells CASSEAGTVNTYEQYF. CDR3 sequence (DNA): TGTGCCAGCAGTGAAGCAGGGACAGTGAATACCTACGAGCAGTACTTC.

The gene calls are TRBV28 and TRBJ2-7, with TRBD1 matching over 7 bases. The CDR3 runs 14 residues. Unmatched junction bases numbered 9, after V lost 8 bases and J lost 2 bases. The germline V gene encodes CDR1 MDHEN and CDR2 SYDVKM. The CDR3, as DNA: TGTGCCAGCCGCGGACAGGTTCTAACCTACGAGCAGTACTTC. This encodes CASRGQVLTYEQYF.

This chain joins TRBV28 and TRBJ1-2, with TRBD1 matching over 7 bases. CDR3 size: 12 residues. Germline CDR1 MDHEN, CDR2 SYDVKM. V was clipped by 5 bases and J by 8 bases; unmatched bases: 5. Written as DNA, the CDR3 is TGTGCCAGCAGTGCTGACAGGGCAGGCTACACCTTC. Encoded protein: CASSADRAGYTF.

The rearrangement joins TRBV2 to TRBJ2-7; TRBD2 aligns across 13 bases. With 6 bases clipped from V and 4 bases from J, the junction kept 21 bases outside the gene matches. The CDR3 extends over 20 amino acids. The germline V gene encodes CDR1 SNHLY and CDR2 FYNNEI. DNA of the CDR3: TGTGCCAGCAGGGACAGCCTCGGGACTAGCGGGGCCCATTCCCGTTACGAGCAGTACTTC. Its protein product is CASRDSLGTSGAHSRYEQYF. Full variable domain (outside the CDR3, taken from reference TRBV2 and TRBJ2-7): EPEVTQTPSHQVTQMGQEVILRCVPISNHLYFYWYRQILGQKVEFLVSFYNNEISEKSEIFDDQFSVERPDGSNFTLKIRSTKLEDSAMYFCASRDSLGTSGAHSRYEQYFGPGTRLTVT.

This clone was recorded a few times. The V and J genes are TRBV24-1 and TRBJ2-1; possible D gene TRBD2, 6 bases. The germline V gene encodes CDR1 KGHDR and CDR2 SFDVKD. The V end lost 9 bases, the J end lost 6 bases, and 20 bases lay between the germline ends. The CDR3 contains 15 residues. The CDR3 here is CATSDSSVQSNEQFF. The DNA of the CDR3 is TGTGCCACCTCGGACTCTAGCGTACAGAGCAATGAGCAGTTCTTC.

The J gene is TRBJ2-4, the V gene TRBV10-3, with 14 bases lining up with TRBD2. The germline V gene encodes CDR1 ENHRY and CDR2 SYGVKD. This CDR3 has 19 amino acids. The junction had 7 bases not matched to a gene; V was cut back by 2 bases and J by 1 base. The CDR3 protein is CAISEAGTSGRLAKNIQYF. The CDR3 nucleotides are TGTGCCATCAGTGAGGCCGGGACTAGCGGGAGACTGGCCAAAAACATTCAGTACTTC.

The V gene is TRBV5-1, the J gene TRBJ2-1; 8 nucleotides agree with TRBD2. Germline-derived CDR1 and CDR2 are SGHRS and YFSETQ. V gave up 4 bases and J gave up 4 bases; unmatched junction bases: 7. The CDR3 has 15 residues. This CDR3 reads CASSPGGLAYNEQFF. The CDR3 DNA reads TGCGCCAGCAGCCCGGGCGGACTAGCTTACAATGAGCAGTTCTTC.

This chain connects TRBV5-4 to TRBJ1-1, with TRBD1 identical over 7 bases. Trimming at V came to 3 bases and at J to 3 bases, leaving 8 bases not matched to a gene. Looked up from germline, CDR1 is SGHNT and CDR2 is YYREEE (reference sequence). The length of the CDR3 is 15 residues. The CDR3 reads CASSSTRDSYTEAFF. Written as DNA, the CDR3 is TGTGCCAGCAGCTCAACCCGGGACAGTTACACTGAAGCTTTCTTT.

The chain couples TRBV7-3 to TRBJ2-1, with 9 bases fitting TRBD2. The CDR3 extends over 14 amino acids. The J segment lost 10 bases and the V segment lost 5 bases, leaving 9 bases of the junction unmatched. The V gene's germline CDR1 is SGHTA and CDR2 FQGTGA. The CDR3 reads CASSPQREVQEQFF. In DNA, the CDR3 is TGTGCCAGCAGCCCTCAGCGGGAGGTACAGGAGCAGTTCTTC.

The rearrangement joins TRBV7-2 to TRBJ1-2, with D perhaps TRBD1 (5 bases). This CDR3 is 12 amino acids long. Trimming cost V 1 base and J 8 bases, with 8 bases left between them. CDR1 is SGHTA and CDR2 is FQGNSA in the germline V gene. CDR3 DNA sequence: TGTGCCAGCAGCTTAGAGGGGTACGGCTACACCTTC. Encoded protein: CASSLEGYGYTF.

The chain is built from TRBV7-6 and TRBJ2-7; TRBD1 matches at 8 bases. V lost 5 bases to trimming and J lost 0 bases; unmatched junction nucleotides: 15. The CDR3 has 18 residues. The germline V gene encodes CDR1 SGHVS and CDR2 FNYEAQ. CDR3 sequence (DNA): TGTGCCAGCAGCCACGGGCGGGTAGACGACAGGGGCTCCTACGAGCAGTACTTC. Encoded protein: CASSHGRVDDRGSYEQYF. The variable domain in full, completed from reference TRBV7-6 and TRBJ2-7, reads GAGVSQSPRYKVTKRGQDVALRCDPISGHVSLYWYRQALGQGPEFLTYFNYEAQQDKSGLPNDRFSAERPEGSISTLTIQRTEQRDSAMYRCASSHGRVDDRGSYEQYFGPGTRLTVT.

This chain connects TRBV19 to TRBJ1-2; D remains ambiguous. Germline assignment: CDR1 LNHDA and CDR2 SQIVND (reference sequence). V lost 7 bases and J lost 0, with 15 bases in between. The CDR3 sequence is 15 residues long. CDR3 sequence (DNA): TGTGCCAGTAATCCGTCCCGGCGGCCTAACTATGGCTACACCTTC. Its protein is CASNPSRRPNYGYTF.

The rearrangement links TRBV3-1 (or the pseudogene TRBV3-2) to TRBJ1-2; no clear D gene. In germline, CDR1 is LGHDT, CDR2 YNNKEL (reference sequence). The germline V and J ends were trimmed by 2 bases and 7 bases, with 14 bases remaining between them. The CDR3 has 14 residues. The CDR3, as DNA: TGTGCCAGCAGCCAACGGACGGGAGGTGTTGGCTACACCTTC. Residues: CASSQRTGGVGYTF.